Shown below are 32 T cell receptor beta chains from a single sample sequenced in a study of blood T cell repertoires in COVID-19. Measured with immunoSEQ multiplex PCR; TCRdb has only the in-frame clones, and not every one. This sample has around 180,000 clones, with around 85% found just once. The sample was peripheral blood. The receptors come from a man aged 80 or over with COVID-19, enrolled during active disease.

The table lists this clone with a few counts. The J gene is TRBJ1-1, the V gene TRBV4-1; 7 bases are a match to TRBD1. J was trimmed by 6 bases and V by 1 base; bases with no gene match: 8. Per the germline V gene, CDR1 is MGHRA and CDR2 is YSYEKL. The CDR3 length is 15 residues. CDR3 residues: CASSQVVGGDPEAFF. CDR3 nucleotides: TGCGCCAGCAGCCAAGTTGTAGGGGGCGATCCTGAAGCTTTCTTT.

This clone was seen more than once but under ten times. J is TRBJ1-6 and V is TRBV5-6; 7 bases are a match to TRBD1. The length of the CDR3 is 15 residues. The germline gives CDR1 SGHDT, CDR2 YYEEEE. V dropped 0 bases and J dropped 6; count of bases not matched to a gene: 3. CDR3 coding DNA: TGTGCCAGCAGCTTGGGACAGGGACTTAATTCACCCCTCCACTTT. It specifies CASSLGQGLNSPLHF. Complete variable domain (other parts from reference TRBV5-6 and TRBJ1-6): DAGVTQSPTHLIKTRGQQVTLRCSPKSGHDTVSWYQQALGQGPQFIFQYYEEEERQRGNFPDRFSGHQFPNYSSELNVNALLLGDSALYLCASSLGQGLNSPLHFGNGTRLTVT.

The gene calls are TRBV19 and TRBJ1-6; a weak D match, TRBD1 (6 bases). Germline V gives CDR1 LNHDA, CDR2 SQIVND (reference sequence). V lost 6 bases, J lost 10 bases, and 16 bases lay in between. This CDR3 has 14 residues. The CDR3 coding sequence is TGTGCCAGTAGCCGGACAGCAACCGGATCACCCCTCCACTTT. Residues: CASSRTATGSPLHF.

The chain carries TRBV20-1 and TRBJ1-5; a possible D gene is TRBD1 (5 bases). The CDR3 loop spans 14 amino acids. V was cut by 3 bases and J by 0 bases, with 9 bases left in between. CDR1 DFQATT and CDR2 SNEGSKA come from the germline V gene (reference sequence). Here the CDR3 DNA reads TGCAGTGCTAGTCAGGGATATAGCAATCAGCCCCAGCATTTT. This sequence encodes CSASQGYSNQPQHF.

The J gene is TRBJ1-2, the V gene TRBV11-2; 9 bases align to TRBD1. Germline lookup yields CDR1 SGHAT and CDR2 FQNNGV. The CDR3 spans 16 residues. V was pared by 4 bases and J by 8 bases, with 14 bases of the junction left unmatched. This chain's CDR3 is CASSSQTGGASSGYTF. In nucleotides, the CDR3 is TGTGCCAGCAGCTCGCAGACAGGGGGAGCGTCGTCCGGCTACACCTTC.

The count of this clone is one. V gene TRBV19 combines with J gene TRBJ2-3; 9 bases are shared with TRBD2. The V segment lost 3 bases and the J segment 3 bases; nucleotides outside the gene matches: 7. This CDR3 is 16 amino acids long. In germline, CDR1 is LNHDA, CDR2 SQIVND (reference sequence). The CDR3 sequence is CASSMVGGGATDTQYF. CDR3 coding DNA: TGTGCCAGTAGTATGGTGGGCGGGGGGGCAACAGATACGCAGTATTTT.

The chain has TRBV3-1 (or the pseudogene TRBV3-2) and TRBJ2-2; TRBD2 matches 7 bases. V was clipped by 4 bases and J by 7 bases; unmatched bases: 9. This CDR3 is built from 15 residues. Germline V lookup: CDR1 LGHDT, CDR2 YNNKEL (reference sequence). In DNA, the CDR3 is TGTGCCAGCAGCCGTCTTGGGGCGGGGGTCGGGGAGCTGTTTTTT. Protein product: CASSRLGAGVGELFF.

The rearrangement links TRBV5-6 to TRBJ1-3; 8 bases map to TRBD1. Germline CDR1 is SGHDT and CDR2 is YYEEEE. V gave up 0 bases and J gave up 7 bases; unmatched junction bases: 0. CDR3 length: 13 amino acids. This chain's CDR3 is CASSLGQGNTIYF. Here the CDR3 DNA reads TGTGCCAGCAGCTTGGGACAGGGGAACACCATATATTTT.

The CDR3 nucleotides read TGCAGCGTTGAAGAGGCCCGCCTGCCGGGAAACACCATATATTTT. Translated, it gives CSVEEARLPGNTIYF. The chain recombines TRBV29-1 with TRBJ1-3; D is unclear. With 0 bases removed from V and 4 bases from J, the gap between germline ends came to 13 bases. CDR3 length: 15 amino acids. From germline, CDR1 is SQVTM and CDR2 ANQGSEA.

A few counts support this clone. This sequence joins TRBV2 and TRBJ1-5, with D unclear. This CDR3 spans 12 amino acids. The germline V and J ends were trimmed by 2 bases and 7 bases, with 6 bases remaining between them. CDR1 is SNHLY, CDR2 FYNNEI, per germline. The CDR3 region has the DNA TGTGCCAGCAGTGAACTAAGACAGCCCCAGCATTTT. Protein sequence: CASSELRQPQHF.

The CDR3 DNA sequence: TGCGCCAGCAGCTTGGCCCCGAACTCCGGGACAGGGAGTAATGAGCAGTTCTTC. Residues: CASSLAPNSGTGSNEQFF. This chain connects TRBV5-1 to TRBJ2-1; TRBD1 matches at 9 bases. This CDR3 has 18 residues. Trimming took 0 bases from V and 7 from J; bases not matched to a gene: 14. The germline gives CDR1 SGHRS, CDR2 YFSETQ.

In DNA, the CDR3 is TGTGCCATCAGTGACCCGACTAGTAATGCCTACAATGAGCAGTTCTTC. Its protein is CAISDPTSNAYNEQFF. The genes are TRBV10-3 and TRBJ2-1; possibly TRBD2 for D (6 bases). Germline-derived CDR1 and CDR2 are ENHRY and SYGVKD. The CDR3 is 16 residues long. Trimming removed 3 bases at V and 2 bases at J, with 14 bases between.

In nucleotides, the CDR3 is TGTGCCAGCAGCGACACACGGGAAAAACTGTTTTTT. This gives the protein CASSDTREKLFF. The rearrangement links TRBV2 to TRBJ1-4; D is uncertain. This CDR3 is 12 amino acids long. CDR1 and CDR2 (germline): SNHLY, FYNNEI. V lost 6 bases to trimming and J lost 8 bases, with 10 bases between them.

The chain uses TRBV5-1 and TRBJ1-1; the match to TRBD1 covers 11 bases. CDR1 SGHRS and CDR2 YFSETQ come from the germline V gene. The ends lost 4 bases at V and 10 bases at J; junction bases unmatched: 6. CDR3 size: 13 residues. CDR3 sequence reads: CASSEGQGAAAFF. DNA of the CDR3: TGCGCCAGCAGCGAAGGACAGGGGGCAGCAGCTTTCTTT.

This clone has only a few counts. This chain uses TRBV11-2 with TRBJ1-4; TRBD1 might be the D (6 bases). Germline loops: CDR1 SGHAT, CDR2 FQNNGV. V lost 1 base and J lost 3, with 15 bases in between. The CDR3 spans 17 residues. The CDR3 DNA is TGTGCCAGCAGCTTAGCCCAAGACAGGAGGTCTAATGAAAAACTGTTTTTT. Encoded protein: CASSLAQDRRSNEKLFF.

V and J are TRBV24-1 and TRBJ2-5; possibly TRBD2 for D (5 bases). The V and J ends lost 3 bases and 1 base respectively, with 11 bases between them. Looked up from germline, CDR1 is KGHDR and CDR2 is SFDVKD. The CDR3 has 15 amino acids. CDR3 sequence reads: CATSDPRGPQETQYF. The CDR3, as DNA: TGTGCCACCAGTGATCCCAGAGGGCCCCAAGAGACCCAGTACTTC.

The V and J genes are TRBV19 and TRBJ2-7; 7 nucleotides agree with TRBD1. The CDR3 is 15 amino acids. Unmatched junction bases numbered 6, after V lost 0 bases and J lost 4 bases. In germline, CDR1 is LNHDA, CDR2 SQIVND (reference sequence). The CDR3 region is CASSIDRRDSYEQYF. In DNA form, the CDR3 reads TGTGCCAGTAGTATAGATCGCCGGGACAGTTACGAGCAGTACTTC.

J is TRBJ2-7 and V is TRBV7-2; tentative D call: TRBD1 (7 bases). This CDR3 spans 15 amino acids. V lost 5 bases and J 0 bases, leaving 14 bases between the germline ends. Germline V gene sequence: CDR1 SGHTA, CDR2 FQGNSA. As DNA, the CDR3 is TGTGCCAGCAGCAGAGGAGGGGACAGCTCCTACGAGCAGTACTTC. As protein: CASSRGGDSSYEQYF.

The genes are TRBV28 and TRBJ2-7; TRBD1 is a possible D gene (5 bases). Germline V gene lookup returns CDR1 MDHEN and CDR2 SYDVKM. The CDR3 runs 13 residues. Trimming removed 3 bases from V and 3 bases from J, with 9 bases in between. The DNA of the CDR3 is TGTGCCAGCAGTTTTCCAGGGCTCTACGAGCAGTACTTC. Amino acid sequence: CASSFPGLYEQYF.

The CDR3 sequence is CASSFPARTGNQPQHF. In nucleotides, the CDR3 is TGTGCCAGCAGCTTCCCTGCCAGGACAGGGAATCAGCCCCAGCATTTT. This sequence joins TRBV7-8 and TRBJ1-5, with TRBD1 identical over 8 bases. The germline gives CDR1 SGHVS, CDR2 FQNEAQ. J gave up 4 bases and V 3 bases, and 8 bases lay outside the gene matches. The CDR3 is 16 amino acids.

Only a few counts were recorded for this clone. V is TRBV7-2 and J is TRBJ1-5; perhaps TRBD1 as D (5 bases). This CDR3 comprises 14 residues. Germline V CDR1 and CDR2: SGHTA, FQGNSA. V lost 0 bases and J 7 bases, leaving 10 bases between the germline ends. The CDR3 spells CASSLALSGQPQHF. In nucleotides, the CDR3 is TGTGCCAGCAGCTTAGCGCTTTCAGGGCAGCCCCAGCATTTT.

The sample holds a few counts of this clone. The chain recombines TRBV7-2 with TRBJ1-1; D is undetermined. V was shortened by 0 bases and J by 6 bases, with 17 bases between the two germline ends. The CDR3 length is 16 residues. In germline, CDR1 is SGHTA, CDR2 FQGNSA. CDR3 nucleotide sequence: TGTGCCAGCAGCTTAGCGCTAAGAAGTGGGAGGGCTGAAGCTTTCTTT. Protein product: CASSLALRSGRAEAFF. Drawing the rest from reference TRBV7-2 and TRBJ1-1, the complete variable domain is GAGVSQSPSNKVTEKGKDVELRCDPISGHTALYWYRQSLGQGLEFLIYFQGNSAPDKSGLPSDRFSAERTGGSVSTLTIQRTQQEDSAVYLCASSLALRSGRAEAFFGQGTRLTVV.

The chain is built from TRBV5-1 and TRBJ2-1, with D perhaps matching TRBD2 (6 bases). Germline loops: CDR1 SGHRS, CDR2 YFSETQ. The ends were cut back, 3 bases at V and 5 bases at J, with 15 bases in the middle. This CDR3 has 15 amino acids. CDR3 in DNA: TGCGCCAGCAGCTATCTAGCGCCTACCGACAATGAGCAGTTCTTC. It is translated as CASSYLAPTDNEQFF.

The gene calls are TRBV27 and TRBJ1-4; the match to TRBD1 covers 8 bases. This CDR3 has 17 residues. Germline V gene lookup returns CDR1 MNHEY and CDR2 SMNVEV (reference sequence). V shed 0 bases and J 5 bases; nucleotides not matched to a gene: 8. The CDR3 region is CASSLSRTGSPNEKLFF. The CDR3 DNA follows: TGTGCCAGCAGTTTATCCCGGACAGGGTCCCCCAATGAAAAACTGTTTTTT.

Only a few counts were recorded for this clone. V gene TRBV20-1 combines with J gene TRBJ1-5, with 7 nucleotides matching TRBD1. CDR1 and CDR2 from the germline V gene are DFQATT and SNEGSKA (reference sequence). The CDR3 totals 14 residues. The V segment lost 3 bases and the J segment 1 base; nucleotides outside the gene matches: 3. In nucleotides, the CDR3 is TGCAGTGCTAGTAAGGGACAGAGCAATCAGCCCCAGCATTTT. Amino acid sequence: CSASKGQSNQPQHF.

The chain joins TRBV5-1 to TRBJ1-1; TRBD1 matches at 8 bases. The length of the CDR3 is 15 residues. Trimming at V came to 0 bases and at J to 1 base, leaving 2 bases not matched to a gene. Germline V gives CDR1 SGHRS, CDR2 YFSETQ. The chain's CDR3 is CASSLGGTGNTEAFF. As DNA, the CDR3 is TGCGCCAGCAGCTTGGGCGGGACAGGGAACACTGAAGCTTTCTTT.

Concerning this clone: This sample also contains other DNA sequences that code for the same CDR3. The chain carries TRBV6-1 and TRBJ1-5, with a possible D match to TRBD1 (5 bases). From germline, CDR1 is MNHNS and CDR2 SASEGT. The CDR3 loop spans 14 amino acids. The ends were cut back, 2 bases at V and 6 bases at J, with 11 bases in the middle. CDR3 sequence (DNA): TGTGCCAGCAGTGAAAGGCAGGGCGGTCAGCCCCAGCATTTT. This sequence encodes CASSERQGGQPQHF.

This chain uses TRBV10-3 with TRBJ1-2, with TRBD1 identical over 12 bases. The CDR3 spans 19 residues. Trimming removed 0 bases from V and 2 bases from J; junction bases left unmatched: 10. CDR1 ENHRY and CDR2 SYGVKD come from the germline V gene. The chain's CDR3 is CAISESPGTGGAGNYGYTF. CDR3 in DNA: TGTGCCATCAGTGAGTCGCCAGGGACAGGGGGCGCGGGGAACTATGGCTACACCTTC.

The gene calls are TRBV5-1 and TRBJ1-6, with a tentative D call TRBD1 (5 bases). The CDR3 runs to 14 residues. Germline values: CDR1 SGHRS, CDR2 YFSETQ. Trimming cost V 4 bases and J 7 bases, with 12 bases left between them. CDR3 in amino acids: CASSGGRGNSPLHF. CDR3 coding DNA: TGCGCCAGCAGCGGAGGACGGGGGAATTCACCCCTCCACTTT.

The J gene is TRBJ1-6, the V gene TRBV13, with 9 nucleotides matching TRBD1. Trimming took 2 bases from V and 8 from J; bases not matched to a gene: 13. Germline-derived CDR1 and CDR2 are PRHDT and FYEKMQ (reference sequence). The CDR3 runs 18 residues. The CDR3 loop reads CASSLSRGSGTGYSPLHF. For the CDR3, the DNA is TGTGCCAGCAGCTTAAGTAGAGGGTCCGGGACAGGGTATTCACCCCTCCACTTT.

The genes are TRBV9 and TRBJ1-1; D unresolved. CDR1 is SGDLS and CDR2 is YYNGEE in the germline V gene. The V and J ends lost 0 bases and 1 base respectively, with 10 bases between them. The CDR3 totals 15 residues. The CDR3 DNA is TGTGCCAGCAGCGTAGCTCCCCTCGGGAACACTGAAGCTTTCTTT. This sequence encodes CASSVAPLGNTEAFF.

The rearrangement joins TRBV10-1 to TRBJ2-5, with D hard to call. Trimming took 3 bases from V and 1 from J, leaving 3 bases between them. Germline V gives CDR1 WNHNN, CDR2 SYGVQD (reference sequence). The CDR3 has 12 residues. CDR3: CASSDSQETQYF. The CDR3 nucleotides read TGCGCCAGCAGTGACAGCCAAGAGACCCAGTACTTC.